This TCR beta chain stems from a study of shared clonotypes between healthy human individuals (dated by TCRdb to the early 2020s). For the wider study: A few men and a couple of women, aged 18 to 49 years, made up the cohort. To increase sequencing depth and limit assay-specific biases, TCR repertoire library preparation and sequencing were carried out by different laboratories using diverse techniques. Leukapheresis yielded between about 0.85 and 9 billion PBMCs per donor. For each donor, CD4 naive and CD4 memory were each given three plates, CD8 naive was given two plates, and CD8 memory was given one plate. To estimate repertoire size and how much clonotype sharing occurs between individuals, the study deeply sequenced the blood TCR repertoires of about five healthy adults. The paper as a whole reports these results and caveats: Based on pairwise subsampling, the degree of clonotype sharing among donors was expected to be affected by sequencing depth. Across four donors, 5% to 6% of naive CD4, 3% to 3.5% of naive CD8, approximately 2.5% of memory CD4, and roughly 0.4% of memory CD8 clonotypes were shared. Because the study included only a small number of donors, the genetic and exposure-history diversity represented was limited. Higher generation probabilities were observed for clonotypes shared by all four sorted-subset donors than for non-shared clonotypes. Only blood was sampled, and tissue TCR repertoires likely differ from those in blood. Incomplete sequencing was indicated by rarefaction of sorted-subset datasets, despite the large sequencing depth. Larger estimated clonotype richness was generally found for naive subsets than for memory subsets.

Donors were healthy HIV-negative adults with no recently reported acute infections or vaccinations. Only Caucasian adults living in Nashville, Tennessee, USA were represented among the donors. CD4+ T cells were enriched by magnetic negative selection, after which naive cells were positively selected on CD45RA and the negative fraction was taken as the memory subset. After blood collection by leukapheresis, PBMCs were isolated using Ficoll-Histopaque density gradient centrifugation and then cryopreserved in the vapor phase of liquid nitrogen. Analytical flow cytometry was used to check the purity and quantity of each magnetically sorted T cell population. Genomic DNA was isolated from each sorted fraction and quantified by UV absorbance on a Nanodrop 2000c. Between the V and J ends, shortened by 1 base and 8 bases respectively, the junction contains 10 bases. The CDR3 contains 13 residues, cysteine and phenylalanine counted. Solely the CDR3 DNA is kept, with 39 bases framed from the first base. CDR1 and CDR2 are drawn from the germline V gene: SGHNT, YENEEA.

Using the deep immunoSEQ assay, TCR CDR3 regions were amplified from genomic DNA by multiplex PCR. Extracted genomic DNA from each cell subset was distributed evenly across all wells of several immunoSEQ 96-well plates, and each plate was treated as a replicate. For sorted subsets, each replicate PCR was loaded with 200 ng genomic DNA, equivalent to some 27,000 T cell genomes. The purified libraries were quantified using a Qubit 3.0 fluorometer, sized with a Bioanalyzer 2100, and then quantified again using the KAPA Library Quantification kit. A separate single-read 150-cycle Illumina NextSeq 550 flow cell was used to sequence each immunoSEQ 96-well plate. In the original analysis: Because the immunoSEQ output held only junctional sequences and lacked quality scores, the filtering could not match the filtering applied to full-length reads. Sequences were annotated with PyIR, a Python wrapper for IgBLAST v1.9, and V/J genes and CDR3 were assigned using IMGT germline references. Reads with weak V/J assignments (E-value above 1e-6), missing CDR3, stop codons, out-of-frame junctions, or ambiguous translated residues were removed. V3J clonotypes were defined as sequences sharing an identical inferred V gene, J gene, and CDR3 amino acid sequence. Percentage overlap between repertoires was calculated by dividing the number of shared unique clonotypes by the size of the smaller repertoire. Richness of each repertoire was evaluated using RTK rarefaction, the Chao1 estimator, and Recon v2.1 estimates of unobserved clonotypes. Generation probabilities for all TCRbeta clonotypes obtained by the gDNA method from a handful of donors were computed using OLGA. This immuneACCESS table, as held by TCRdb, lists in-frame sequences with V and J called but not all clones. Of the missing ones, under half trace to an unresolved V gene in checked studies; the others have no known cause. V and J calls plus clone size are reproduced from that table; the DNA served to infer D and trimming. The sample table records over 850,000 clones; around 82% of these occur just once. 0.6% to 0.7% of the sample lies in the top ten.

With regard to this clone: Its target antigen remains unknown. The input lacks base qualities; no much larger clone sits a single base away.

Input material: memory CD4+ T cells from PBMCs. The cell subset or site label corresponds to: CD45RA-negative fraction. The receptor chain draws on TRBV11-3 and TRBJ2-3; perhaps TRBD2 is the D gene, with 6 bases matching. This TCR was sampled from a man between 18 and 35 years old in good health. Some clones in this sample may be carry-over from other donors' samples. Here is the DNA: TGTGCCAGCAGCTTAGGTCGGGACTCTACGCAGTATTTT. Its product reads: CASSLGRDSTQYF.